Following are 28 T cell receptor beta chains from one sample sequenced in a study of CD8+CD57+ T cells in acquired aplastic anemia. CDR3 and TCR beta VDJ profiling relied on a genomic DNA template. TCRdb re-derived calls from the reads in MiXCR, one entry per CDR3 protein. The profile shows some 44,000 distinct CDR3 sequences, about 70% of them singletons. The material sequenced was sorted CD4+, CD8+, or CD8+CD57+ T cells (not recorded which) from PBMCs. These TCRs come from a human donor in good health, serving as a control.

The chain links TRBV12-3 or TRBV12-4 to TRBJ1-1, with unresolved D. The CDR3 has 12 residues. V was shortened by 3 bases and J by 1 base, with 3 bases between the two germline ends. DNA of the CDR3: TGTGCCAGCAGTTTCTCGAACACTGAAGCTTTCTTT. Protein product: CASSFSNTEAFF.

CDR3 protein: CASSLTEDTEAFF. The CDR3 DNA follows: TGTGCCAGCAGCTTAACTGAGGACACTGAAGCTTTCTTT. This chain connects TRBV7-3 to TRBJ1-1, with unresolved D. Looked up from germline, CDR1 is SGHTA and CDR2 is FQGTGA. Trimming removed 0 bases at V and 3 bases at J, with 5 bases between. The CDR3 is 13 residues long.

This clonotype came up a few times. This sequence joins TRBV25-1 and TRBJ2-3; 7 bases agree with TRBD1. The germline V gene has CDR1 MGHDK and CDR2 SYGVNS. CDR3 length: 15 residues. Trimming cost V 8 bases and J 3 bases; bases outside gene matches: 11. CDR3 protein: CASAKRGGGTDTQYF. The CDR3 nucleotides read TGTGCCAGCGCCAAGCGAGGGGGCGGGACAGATACGCAGTATTTT.

V is TRBV7-2 and J is TRBJ2-7; no definite D call. The CDR3 length is 14 residues. Germline assignment: CDR1 SGHTA and CDR2 FQGNSA. V was cut by 1 base and J by 3 bases, with 10 bases left in between. CDR3 sequence (DNA): TGTGCCAGCAGCTTAGGAGACGGACGCTACGAGCAGTACTTC. It translates to CASSLGDGRYEQYF.

This clonotype was seen a handful of times. The chain carries TRBV6-1 and TRBJ2-7; D perhaps matches TRBD1 (5 bases). The CDR3 totals 14 residues. The V end was cut by 2 bases, the J end by 2 bases, with 10 bases between. CDR1 MNHNS and CDR2 SASEGT come from the germline V gene. The DNA for the CDR3 is TGTGCCAGCAGTGAACAGGGTCAAGCCTACGAGCAGTACTTC. Protein: CASSEQGQAYEQYF.

In its sample, this clonotype was seen a few times. This chain links TRBV29-1 with TRBJ2-5, with D perhaps being TRBD1 or TRBD2 (5 bases each). CDR3 size: 15 residues. The V and J ends lost 7 bases and 0 bases respectively, with 18 bases between them. Germline V gene data show CDR1 as SQVTM and CDR2 as ANQGSEA. CDR3 amino acids: CSGAIGTAYQETQYF. The DNA of the CDR3 is TGCAGCGGGGCTATCGGGACGGCGTACCAAGAGACCCAGTACTTC.

The chain links TRBV6-5 to TRBJ2-7; 9 bases line up with TRBD1. Germline V lookup: CDR1 MNHEY, CDR2 SVGAGI. This CDR3 region has 15 residues. With 2 bases clipped from V and 2 bases from J, the junction kept 4 bases outside the gene matches. CDR3 region: CASSYPGQGTYEQYF. DNA of the CDR3: TGTGCCAGCAGTTACCCGGGACAGGGCACCTACGAGCAGTACTTC.

This clonotype is termed medium-sized. The chain carries TRBV20-1 and TRBJ1-1, with D maybe TRBD1 (5 bases). The length of the CDR3 is 14 residues. Trimming pared 6 bases from V and 0 bases from J, leaving 14 bases between. The germline CDR1 and CDR2 sequences are DFQATT and SNEGSKA (reference sequence). Written as DNA, the CDR3 is TGCAGTGCAGGAGGGGTGCAAATGAACACTGAAGCTTTCTTT. This translates into CSAGGVQMNTEAFF.

About this clonotype itself: This may stem from a read error, because a much larger clone lies one nucleotide away. Given the absence of the conserved phenylalanine or tryptophan at the CDR3 end, a read error is likely. The V call is TRBV30, the J call TRBJ2-1; D gene unclear. V dropped 0 bases and J dropped 5 bases, with 8 bases sitting between them. This CDR3 spans 13 amino acids. The V gene's germline CDR1 is GTSNPN and CDR2 SVGIG (reference sequence). Here the CDR3 reads CAWSVGQNNEQFV. Written as DNA, the CDR3 is TGTGCCTGGAGTGTTGGTCAAAACAATGAGCAGTTCGTC.

Points on this clonotype: The germline gene is not matched at one end of the junction; a read error may be the cause. The rearrangement joins TRBV7-9 to TRBJ1-2; TRBD1 might be the D (5 bases). CDR3 length equals 11 residues. Germline assignment: CDR1 SEHNR and CDR2 FQNEAQ (reference sequence). CDR3 region: CANSMTDGYTF. As DNA, the CDR3 is TGTGCCAACAGCATGACAGATGGCTACACCTTC.

This clonotype occurred once. This chain joins TRBV6-1 and TRBJ2-7; 11 bases align to TRBD1. Germline V lookup: CDR1 MNHNS, CDR2 SASEGT. The CDR3 has 14 amino acids. Losses at the gene ends were 5 bases for V and 6 bases for J; bases not matched to a gene: 6. CDR3 loop: CASSLGQGAGEQYF. The DNA for the CDR3 is TGTGCCAGCAGTCTCGGACAGGGGGCCGGCGAGCAGTACTTC.

The rearrangement links TRBV20-1 to TRBJ2-1; 9 nucleotides line up with TRBD2. J gave up 7 bases and V 3 bases, and 7 bases lay outside the gene matches. The CDR3 length is 14 residues. Germline V gene data show CDR1 as DFQATT and CDR2 as SNEGSKA (reference sequence). This CDR3 reads CSASTSGGINEQFF. As DNA, the CDR3 is TGCAGTGCTAGTACCAGCGGGGGGATAAATGAGCAGTTCTTC.

The CDR3 region has the DNA TGCAGCGTTGAGGCCCAACCCCGACAGGGTGGGTCGGAGACCCAGTACTTC. It translates to CSVEAQPRQGGSETQYF. V is TRBV29-1 and J is TRBJ2-5; 7 nucleotides match TRBD1. Losses at the gene ends were 3 bases for V and 5 bases for J; bases not matched to a gene: 18. This CDR3 contains 17 residues. CDR1 is SQVTM and CDR2 is ANQGSEA in the germline V gene. The variable domain in full, with the rest retrieved from reference TRBV29-1 and TRBJ2-5, is SAVISQKPSRDICQRGTSLTIQCQVDSQVTMMFWYRQQPGQSLTLIATANQGSEATYESGFVIDKFPISRPNLTFSTLTVSNMSPEDSSIYLCSVEAQPRQGGSETQYFGPGTRLLVL.

The V gene is TRBV4-2, the J gene TRBJ2-1, with 9 bases lining up with TRBD2. The CDR3 runs to 19 residues. V lost 4 bases and J lost 7; bases outside the gene matches: 20. Germline assignment: CDR1 LGHNA and CDR2 YNFKEQ. This CDR3 reads CASSPTRQRGVSFRNEQFF. The CDR3 region has the DNA TGTGCCAGCAGCCCCACCAGACAGCGGGGGGTGTCGTTTAGGAATGAGCAGTTCTTC.

V gene TRBV7-6 combines with J gene TRBJ1-1, with D tentatively TRBD1 (6 bases). The CDR3 covers 14 residues. CDR1 and CDR2 (germline): SGHVS, FNYEAQ. Trimming shortened V by 5 bases and J by 3 bases, and 13 bases separated the two germline ends. The CDR3 is CASSPRQVDTEAFF. The CDR3 nucleotides read TGTGCCAGCAGCCCGCGACAGGTGGACACTGAAGCTTTCTTT.

The chain combines TRBV15 with TRBJ2-5; D is unclear. There are 14 residues in the CDR3. V lost 0 bases and J 9 bases, leaving 14 bases between the germline ends. CDR1 and CDR2 (germline): LNHNV, YYDKDF (reference sequence). For the CDR3, the DNA is TGTGCCACCAGCAGAGATCAAAGGGTTCAGGCCCAGTACTTC. Translation: CATSRDQRVQAQYF.

V usage is TRBV6-1 and J usage is TRBJ2-7; 7 nucleotides match TRBD1. CDR1 is MNHNS and CDR2 is SASEGT in the germline V gene. CDR3 length: 15 residues. The V segment lost 6 bases and the J segment 3 bases; nucleotides outside the gene matches: 11. In nucleotides, the CDR3 is TGTGCCAGCAGAACCTCCCCGACAGGGAACTACGAGCAGTACTTC. It translates to CASRTSPTGNYEQYF.

V and J are TRBV19 and TRBJ1-5; TRBD1 might be the D (6 bases). Trimming removed 5 bases at V and 2 bases at J, with 13 bases between. Germline loops: CDR1 LNHDA, CDR2 SQIVND (reference sequence). There are 15 residues in the CDR3. This CDR3 is CASSDTGKGNQPQHF. CDR3 coding DNA: TGTGCCAGTAGTGATACAGGGAAGGGCAATCAGCCCCAGCATTTT.

This clonotype was seen many times. The V and J genes are TRBV4-3 and TRBJ1-1; D is undetermined. With 2 bases removed from V and 0 bases from J, the gap between germline ends came to 7 bases. CDR1 is LGHNA, CDR2 YSLEER, per germline. CDR3 length equals 14 residues. The CDR3 DNA sequence: TGCGCCAGCAGCCAAAGCACAATGAACACTGAAGCTTTCTTT. Translated: CASSQSTMNTEAFF.

The V and J genes are TRBV25-1 and TRBJ1-6; TRBD1 matches 9 bases. Germline trimming cut 3 bases from V and 9 bases from J; bases unmatched to any gene: 12. This CDR3 region has 17 residues. The germline V gene encodes CDR1 MGHDK and CDR2 SYGVNS. The CDR3 loop is CASSDDLSQGAVSPLHF. The CDR3 nucleotides read TGTGCCAGCAGTGACGACCTCTCACAGGGGGCAGTTTCACCCCTCCACTTT.

V and J are TRBV2 and TRBJ2-3, with D perhaps TRBD1 or TRBD2 (5 bases each). CDR1 is SNHLY, CDR2 FYNNEI, per germline. The V gene lost 7 bases and the J gene lost 5 bases, with 13 bases spanning the gap. The CDR3 is 13 residues long. In DNA, the CDR3 is TGTGCCAGCATGGGGGTAGAGGGAGATACGCAGTATTTT. Amino acid sequence: CASMGVEGDTQYF.

In the case of this clonotype: This CDR3 fails to terminate in the conserved phenylalanine or tryptophan, so it likely reflects a read error. The gene calls are TRBV9 and TRBJ2-7, with a possible D match to TRBD1 (5 bases). The CDR3 runs to 14 residues. V lost 3 bases, J lost 5 bases, and 15 bases lay in between. Germline CDR1 SGDLS, CDR2 YYNGEE. The CDR3 sequence is CASSARDESHEQYL. The CDR3 nucleotides read TGTGCCAGCAGCGCCAGGGATGAATCCCACGAGCAGTACCTC.

CDR3 sequence: CASSDVRTGGSEQFF. CDR3 DNA: TGTGCCAGCAGTGATGTTAGGACTGGAGGTAGTGAGCAGTTCTTC. The chain carries TRBV25-1 and TRBJ2-1; possible D gene TRBD2, 5 bases. From germline, CDR1 is MGHDK and CDR2 SYGVNS. V dropped 3 bases and J dropped 9 bases, with 18 bases sitting between them. The CDR3 loop spans 15 amino acids.

The rearrangement joins TRBV19 to TRBJ1-1; maybe TRBD1 (6 bases). V was clipped by 5 bases and J by 5 bases, with 15 bases between them. This CDR3 comprises 14 residues. The germline V gene has CDR1 LNHDA and CDR2 SQIVND (reference sequence). The CDR3 DNA follows: TGTGCCAGTAGTGCGACCGGGACACGAACTGAAGCTTTCTTT. It yields the protein CASSATGTRTEAFF. Looking up the rest from reference TRBV19 and TRBJ1-1 gives the full variable domain: DGGITQSPKYLFRKEGQNVTLSCEQNLNHDAMYWYRQDPGQGLRLIYYSQIVNDFQKGDIAEGYSVSREKKESFPLTVTSAQKNPTAFYLCASSATGTRTEAFFGQGTRLTVV.

This clonotype has a handful of counts. This may be a read error: a much more frequent sequence differs by one nucleotide. This chain links TRBV6-1 with TRBJ1-5; the match to TRBD1 covers 7 bases. The CDR3 is 14 amino acids. Germline loops: CDR1 MNHNS, CDR2 SASEGT. The ends lost 10 bases at V and 8 bases at J; junction bases unmatched: 14. CDR3 amino acids: CATFRGTESKPQHF. The DNA of the CDR3 is TGTGCCACTTTTAGAGGGACAGAGTCGAAGCCCCAGCATTTT.

This rearrangement joins TRBV11-3 to TRBJ2-1; no firm D call. The V and J ends lost 1 base and 10 bases respectively, with 11 bases between them. The CDR3 length is 13 residues. From germline, CDR1 is SGHNT and CDR2 YENEEA. CDR3 nucleotide sequence: TGTGCCAGCAGCTTAGCCGTCCGGATGGAGCAGTTCTTC. Protein: CASSLAVRMEQFF.

Relative to its sample, this clonotype is medium-sized. The chain employs TRBV15 and TRBJ2-7, with D maybe TRBD1 (5 bases). CDR3 length: 14 residues. Per germline, CDR1 LNHNV and CDR2 YYDKDF (reference sequence). Trimming shortened V by 1 base and J by 6 bases, and 13 bases separated the two germline ends. In DNA, the CDR3 is TGTGCCACCAGCAGAGTCCCAGGGTTGGGCGAGCAGTACTTC. It codes for CATSRVPGLGEQYF.

The rearrangement uses TRBV7-9 and TRBJ2-7, with D hard to call. Germline-derived CDR1 and CDR2 are SEHNR and FQNEAQ (reference sequence). The CDR3 totals 15 residues. V lost 1 base and J lost 2, with 12 bases in between. CDR3 nucleotides: TGTGCCAGCAGCTTAGAGGAGCCCTCAGCCTACGAGCAGTACTTC. The encoded protein is CASSLEEPSAYEQYF.